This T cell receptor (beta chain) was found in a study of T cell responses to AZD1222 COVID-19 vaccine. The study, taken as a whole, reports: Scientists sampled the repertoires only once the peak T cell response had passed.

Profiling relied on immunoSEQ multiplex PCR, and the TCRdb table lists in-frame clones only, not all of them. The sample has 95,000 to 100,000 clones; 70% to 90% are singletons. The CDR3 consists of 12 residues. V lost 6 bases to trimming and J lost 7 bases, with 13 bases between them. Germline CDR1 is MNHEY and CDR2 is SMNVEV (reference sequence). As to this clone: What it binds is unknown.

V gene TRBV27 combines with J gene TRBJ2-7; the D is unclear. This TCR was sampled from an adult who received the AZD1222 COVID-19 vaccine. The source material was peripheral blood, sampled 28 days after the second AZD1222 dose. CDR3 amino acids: CASSSGGGEQYF. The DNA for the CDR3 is TGTGCCAGCAGCTCGGGTGGTGGGGAGCAGTACTTC.